The present entry profiles one T cell receptor (beta chain) with its context. Its cognate antigen is unknown. The PCR had 60 Vbeta and 13 Jbeta primers. Data came from immunoSEQ multiplex PCR; TCRdb stores just in-frame clones and leaves some out. The sample consists of about 110,000 clones, 65% to 80% of them appearing once. This specimen belongs to a study of cytomegalovirus exposure and HLA in healthy donors. Study observations and caveats: CMV serostatus alone was available as immune exposure information. Cytomegalovirus association was listed for 164 TCR beta chains. TCR beta V- and J-gene trimming was later associated with a missense DCLRE1C variant. Some V segments (TRBV6-2 and TRBV6-3 among them) were excluded as indistinguishable.

V lost 3 bases to trimming and J lost 6 bases; unmatched junction nucleotides: 4. The CDR3 runs 13 residues. Germline values: CDR1 SGHRS, CDR2 YFSETQ. Specimen: PBMCs. The chain employs TRBV5-1 and TRBJ1-2, with 8 positions matching TRBD1. This TCR was sampled from a woman aged 45-65 years in good health and CMV-seropositive. The CDR3 is CASSYGQGDGYTF. Here the CDR3 DNA reads TGCGCCAGCAGCTACGGACAGGGTGATGGCTACACCTTC.